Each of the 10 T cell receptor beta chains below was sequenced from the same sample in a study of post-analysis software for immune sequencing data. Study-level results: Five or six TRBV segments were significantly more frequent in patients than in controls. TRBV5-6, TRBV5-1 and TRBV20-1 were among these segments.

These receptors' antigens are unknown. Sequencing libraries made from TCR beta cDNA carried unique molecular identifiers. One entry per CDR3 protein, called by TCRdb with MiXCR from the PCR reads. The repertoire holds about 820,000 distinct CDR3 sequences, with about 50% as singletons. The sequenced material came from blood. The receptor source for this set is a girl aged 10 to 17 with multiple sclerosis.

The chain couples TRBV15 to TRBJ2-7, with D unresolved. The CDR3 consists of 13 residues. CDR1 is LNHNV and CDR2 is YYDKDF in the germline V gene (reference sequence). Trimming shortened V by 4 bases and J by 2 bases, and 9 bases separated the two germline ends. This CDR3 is CATSMLPTYEQYF. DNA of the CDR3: TGTGCCACCAGCATGTTACCCACCTACGAGCAGTACTTC.

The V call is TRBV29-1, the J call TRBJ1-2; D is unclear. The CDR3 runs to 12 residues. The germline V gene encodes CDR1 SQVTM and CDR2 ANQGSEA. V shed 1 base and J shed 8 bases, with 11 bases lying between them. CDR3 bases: TGCAGCGTTGAAGGGATAATCTGGGGCTACACCTTC. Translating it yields CSVEGIIWGYTF.

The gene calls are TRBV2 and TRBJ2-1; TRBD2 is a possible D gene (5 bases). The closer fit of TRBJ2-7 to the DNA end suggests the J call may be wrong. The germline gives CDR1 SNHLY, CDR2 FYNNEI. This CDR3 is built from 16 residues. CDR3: CASIFARGSSYNEQYF. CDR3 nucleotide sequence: TGTGCCAGCATTTTCGCTCGGGGTAGTTCCTACAATGAGCAGTACTTC.

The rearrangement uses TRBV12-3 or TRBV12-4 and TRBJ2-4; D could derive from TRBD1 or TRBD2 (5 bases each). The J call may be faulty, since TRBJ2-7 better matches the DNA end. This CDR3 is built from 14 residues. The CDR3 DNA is TGTGCCAGCAGTACCGGGACCGTAGTCTACGAGCAGTACTTC. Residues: CASSTGTVVYEQYF.

The CDR3 nucleotides read TGTGCCAGCAGCAGAGGGGGCGCATCCTACAATGAGCAGTTCTTC. It specifies CASSRGGASYNEQFF. The chain couples TRBV7-9 to TRBJ2-1, with 7 bases identical to TRBD1. CDR1 is SEHNR and CDR2 is FQNEAQ in the germline V gene (reference sequence). CDR3 length: 15 residues. Germline trimming cut 5 bases from V and 1 base from J; bases unmatched to any gene: 5.

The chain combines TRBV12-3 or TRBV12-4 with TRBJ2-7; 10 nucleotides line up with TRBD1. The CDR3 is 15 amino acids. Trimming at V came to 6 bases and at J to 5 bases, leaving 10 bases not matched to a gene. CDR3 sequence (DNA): TGTGCCAGCAGGAAGACAGGGGGCGCGAGGAACGAGCAGTACTTC. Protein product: CASRKTGGARNEQYF.

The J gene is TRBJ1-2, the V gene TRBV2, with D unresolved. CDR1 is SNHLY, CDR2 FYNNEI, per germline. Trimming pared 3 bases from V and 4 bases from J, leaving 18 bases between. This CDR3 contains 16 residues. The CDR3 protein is CASSDLGRSQPYGYTF. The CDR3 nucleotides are TGTGCCAGCAGTGATTTGGGAAGGTCTCAGCCCTATGGCTACACCTTC.

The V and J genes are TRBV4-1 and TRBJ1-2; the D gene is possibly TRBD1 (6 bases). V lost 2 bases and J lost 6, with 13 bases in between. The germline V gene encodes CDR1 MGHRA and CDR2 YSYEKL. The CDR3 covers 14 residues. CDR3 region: CASSQLWGAHGYTF. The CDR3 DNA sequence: TGCGCCAGCAGCCAATTGTGGGGGGCGCATGGCTACACCTTC.

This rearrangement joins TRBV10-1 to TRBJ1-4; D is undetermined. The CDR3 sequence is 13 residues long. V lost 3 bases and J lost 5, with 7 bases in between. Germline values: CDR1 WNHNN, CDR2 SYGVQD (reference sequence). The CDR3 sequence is CASSDLENEKLFF. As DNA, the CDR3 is TGCGCCAGCAGTGATCTCGAGAATGAAAAACTGTTTTTT.

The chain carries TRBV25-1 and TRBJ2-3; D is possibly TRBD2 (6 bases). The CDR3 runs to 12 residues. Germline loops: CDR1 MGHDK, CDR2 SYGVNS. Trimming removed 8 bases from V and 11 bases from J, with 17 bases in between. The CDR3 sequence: CASDATSSMQYF. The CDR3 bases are TGTGCCAGCGACGCCACTAGCTCGATGCAGTATTTT.